This T cell receptor beta chain was documented in a study of T cells in Graves' hyperthyroidism and ophthalmopathy. General study results and limits: Researchers report that a 13 V-J model separated ophthalmopathy from stable hyperthyroidism. Most thyroid-expanded clonotypes above 0.001 were also found in blood.

On this clonotype itself: Its specificity is not known.

Authors of the study amplified TCR beta CDR3 regions from RNA transcripts. Carried out on the TCR CDR3, a first-round RT-PCR used the HTBI primer set. Each CDR3 protein gets one entry after TCRdb re-called the multiplex PCR reads with MiXCR. The profile covers about 540,000 distinct CDR3 sequences, with more than 45% appearing a single time and nearly 8.5% taken by the ten largest. No ophthalmopathy progression within 18 months constituted stable Graves' hyperthyroidism. Between the trimmed V and J ends, which lost 4 bases and 6 bases, there was a span of 7 bases. CDR1 and CDR2 from the germline V gene are SQVTM and ANQGSEA. CDR3 length: 11 residues.

The genes are TRBV29-1 and TRBJ2-1; no reliable D call. The TCR originated in a young woman with Graves' hyperthyroidism. The sequenced material came from peripheral blood or thyroid tissue (not recorded which). This CDR3 reads CSVARVNEQFF. The CDR3 nucleotides are TGCAGCGTTGCTAGGGTCAATGAGCAGTTCTTC.